This passage covers 22 T cell receptor beta chains from one sample sequenced in a study of shared clonotypes between healthy human individuals. TCRdb keeps only in-frame clones here, not all; method: immunoSEQ multiplex PCR. The table has about 2 million clones, about 95% seen once. Naive CD8 cells, CD45RO-negative and positively selected for CCR7, excluded terminally differentiated effector memory CD45RA+ cells. Material for sequencing was naive CD8+ T cells sorted from blood. These receptors were obtained from a man younger than 35 in good health.

The rearrangement uses TRBV7-3 and TRBJ1-5; no reliable D call. V lost 4 bases and J lost 2, with 18 bases in between. CDR1 and CDR2 from the germline V gene are SGHTA and FQGTGA. The CDR3 has 17 amino acids. The CDR3 spells CASSSQSPLSGNQPQHF. The CDR3, as DNA: TGTGCCAGCAGCTCACAATCTCCCTTATCCGGCAATCAGCCCCAGCATTTT.

This chain uses TRBV6-6 with TRBJ1-1; D is perhaps TRBD1 (6 bases). V was pared by 5 bases and J by 3 bases, with 13 bases between. The CDR3 loop spans 14 amino acids. Germline V CDR1 and CDR2: MNHNY, SVGAGI (reference sequence). The CDR3 loop is CASSDTGIYTEAFF. In DNA form, the CDR3 reads TGTGCCAGCAGTGACACAGGGATTTACACTGAAGCTTTCTTT.

The chain recombines TRBV9 with TRBJ1-5; D may be TRBD1 (5 bases). This CDR3 is built from 14 residues. V was pared by 7 bases and J by 0 bases, with 11 bases between. CDR1 SGDLS and CDR2 YYNGEE come from the germline V gene. The CDR3 nucleotides are TGTGCCAGCGGGGGTGGAGCTAGCAATCAGCCCCAGCATTTT. This translates into CASGGGASNQPQHF.

V is TRBV25-1 and J is TRBJ2-1; TRBD2 matches 7 bases. There are 15 residues in the CDR3. V lost 5 bases, J lost 0 bases, and 4 bases stayed unmatched. Germline CDR1 MGHDK, CDR2 SYGVNS. For the CDR3, the DNA is TGTGCCAGCAGTTGGGGGGAGGGCTCCTACAATGAGCAGTTCTTC. This sequence encodes CASSWGEGSYNEQFF.

The chain carries TRBV21-1 and TRBJ1-2. TRBV21-1 is tagged as a pseudogene. CDR3 length: 14 amino acids. The CDR3 nucleotides read TGTGCCAGCAGCAAAGCCGGCCGCGGGCCTGGCTACACCTTC. This translates into CASSKAGRGPGYTF.

The chain has TRBV7-9 and TRBJ1-4, with TRBD1 identical over 8 bases. The trim removed 3 bases at V and 6 bases at J, leaving 15 bases unmatched. The CDR3 is 18 residues long. Per the germline V gene, CDR1 is SEHNR and CDR2 is FQNEAQ (reference sequence). The CDR3 DNA reads TGTGCCAGCAGCTTGCCTTGGGGGACAGGACAGGGAGATGAAAAACTGTTTTTT. Translating gives CASSLPWGTGQGDEKLFF.

Worth noting for this clone: The sample carries other DNA sequences with the same CDR3. This chain links TRBV19 with TRBJ1-1; no definite D call. Looked up from germline, CDR1 is LNHDA and CDR2 is SQIVND (reference sequence). The CDR3 spans 11 residues. Trimming removed 5 bases at V and 0 bases at J, with 1 base between. The CDR3: CASSLNTEAFF. DNA of the CDR3: TGTGCCAGTAGTTTGAACACTGAAGCTTTCTTT.

This clone was detected once. The rearrangement joins TRBV5-6 to TRBJ2-7, with D hard to call. The V and J ends lost 0 bases and 2 bases respectively, with 9 bases between them. There are 14 residues in the CDR3. CDR1 and CDR2 from the germline V gene are SGHDT and YYEEEE. The DNA of the CDR3 is TGTGCCAGCAGCTTGGGGGGAACCCCCTACGAGCAGTACTTC. Amino acids: CASSLGGTPYEQYF.

The V gene is TRBV9, the J gene TRBJ1-1; no definite D call. CDR1 and CDR2 from the germline V gene are SGDLS and YYNGEE. The CDR3 loop spans 13 amino acids. V gave up 4 bases and J gave up 8 bases, with 15 bases separating them. CDR3: CASSPRAEQEAFF. In DNA, the CDR3 is TGTGCCAGCAGCCCCCGGGCCGAACAAGAAGCTTTCTTT.

For the CDR3, the DNA is TGTGCCTGGAGTCTGGACTCGAGCTCCTATAATTCACCCCTCCACTTT. Its translation: CAWSLDSSSYNSPLHF. This chain links TRBV30 with TRBJ1-6; D is uncertain. This CDR3 is 16 amino acids long. The V end lost 2 bases, the J end lost 0 bases, and 11 bases lay between the germline ends. Germline CDR1 GTSNPN, CDR2 SVGIG (reference sequence).

This clone was seen a single time. This chain joins TRBV6-4 and TRBJ1-5; D is unclear. V was trimmed by 2 bases and J by 2 bases, leaving 7 bases between them. CDR3 length: 14 residues. Per the germline V gene, CDR1 is MRHNA and CDR2 is SNTAGT. The CDR3 nucleotides are TGTGCCAGCAGTGACAGGGCTGGCAATCAGCCCCAGCATTTT. Amino acid sequence: CASSDRAGNQPQHF.

This clone occurred once. The chain has TRBV6-6 and TRBJ1-1, with 7 positions matching TRBD1. The CDR3 runs to 14 residues. Germline CDR1 and CDR2: MNHNY and SVGAGI (reference sequence). The trim removed 6 bases at V and 1 base at J, leaving 5 bases unmatched. The CDR3 DNA reads as TGTGCCAGCAGAGGTCAGGGGGAGAACACTGAAGCTTTCTTT. This translates into CASRGQGENTEAFF.

Remarks on this clone: At the DNA level, this CDR3 is encoded by other sequences in the same sample as well. V and J are TRBV10-1 and TRBJ1-1; D is undetermined. Germline-derived CDR1 and CDR2 are WNHNN and SYGVQD (reference sequence). Deletions cut 3 bases from V and 5 bases from J, with 10 bases between. CDR3 size: 13 residues. In nucleotides, the CDR3 is TGCGCCAGCAGTGAAACTGGTGGGACTGAAGCTTTCTTT. This codes for CASSETGGTEAFF.

The chain carries TRBV4-1 and TRBJ1-1; 10 nucleotides match TRBD1. The CDR3 length is 14 residues. With V trimmed by 3 bases and J by 10 bases, 8 bases remained unmatched. Germline lookup yields CDR1 MGHRA and CDR2 YSYEKL. CDR3 DNA sequence: TGCGCCAGCAGCCACTCCGGGACAGGGGATGGAGCTTTCTTT. This translates into CASSHSGTGDGAFF.

J is TRBJ2-7 and V is TRBV7-9, with 7 bases identical to TRBD1. The V and J ends lost 5 bases and 4 bases, in that order; junction bases with no gene match: 11. The CDR3 has 15 amino acids. Germline V gives CDR1 SEHNR, CDR2 FQNEAQ (reference sequence). The CDR3 region is CASSGPGTEPYEQYF. Written as DNA, the CDR3 is TGTGCCAGCAGCGGACCCGGGACAGAACCATACGAGCAGTACTTC.

The J gene is TRBJ2-1, the V gene TRBV11-2, with D unresolved. The germline V gene has CDR1 SGHAT and CDR2 FQNNGV. Trimming took 1 base from V and 3 from J, leaving 7 bases between them. The CDR3 runs to 14 residues. The CDR3 DNA reads TGTGCCAGCAGCTTAGGTCTCTACTACAATGAGCAGTTCTTC. The encoded protein is CASSLGLYYNEQFF.

The J gene is TRBJ2-7, the V gene TRBV5-1; D gene ambiguous. CDR3 size: 14 residues. V lost 2 bases to trimming and J lost 4 bases, with 13 bases between them. Per the germline V gene, CDR1 is SGHRS and CDR2 is YFSETQ. The DNA for the CDR3 is TGCGCCAGCAGCTTCTCGGACGTGATGTACGAGCAGTACTTC. It codes for CASSFSDVMYEQYF.

This chain connects TRBV4-3 to TRBJ2-1; 9 bases are shared with TRBD2. This CDR3 comprises 15 residues. CDR1 is LGHNA and CDR2 is YSLEER in the germline V gene. Trimming cost V 1 base and J 10 bases; bases outside gene matches: 8. The CDR3 spells CASSQGSGSFWEQFF. CDR3 DNA sequence: TGCGCCAGCAGCCAAGGTAGCGGGAGTTTCTGGGAGCAGTTCTTC.

This sequence joins TRBV11-2 and TRBJ2-3, with 7 nucleotides matching TRBD1. Trimming cost V 5 bases and J 1 base; bases outside gene matches: 15. The CDR3 totals 18 residues. Germline loops: CDR1 SGHAT, CDR2 FQNNGV. The CDR3 DNA reads TGTGCCAGCAGCCCAGGGACAGTCAAAGGGGGAGGCACAGATACGCAGTATTTT. It codes for CASSPGTVKGGGTDTQYF.

V is TRBV18 and J is TRBJ2-3, with 7 bases fitting TRBD1. The V and J ends lost 1 base and 2 bases, in that order; junction bases with no gene match: 9. CDR3 length: 17 residues. Germline V gene data show CDR1 as KGHSH and CDR2 as LQKENI. The CDR3 DNA reads as TGTGCCAGCTCACCACGGGGACAGCCCGACCTCACAGATACGCAGTATTTT. It yields the protein CASSPRGQPDLTDTQYF.

This rearrangement joins TRBV27 to TRBJ2-1, with 8 nucleotides matching TRBD2. This CDR3 comprises 14 residues. Unmatched junction bases numbered 14, after V lost 10 bases and J lost 9 bases. Germline loops: CDR1 MNHEY, CDR2 SMNVEV (reference sequence). CDR3 DNA: TGTGCCATATGTGAGAGCGGGAGACTCAGTGAGCAGTTCTTC. This encodes CAICESGRLSEQFF.

The genes are TRBV27 and TRBJ2-7; D remains ambiguous. The CDR3 runs 13 residues. The V and J ends lost 5 bases and 2 bases respectively, with 10 bases between them. The V gene's germline CDR1 is MNHEY and CDR2 SMNVEV (reference sequence). DNA for the CDR3: TGTGCCAGCAGTCCGCATATACCCTACGAGCAGTACTTC. It translates to CASSPHIPYEQYF.